Shown below are 29 T cell receptor beta chains from a single sample sequenced in a study of chemoradiotherapy in HPV16-positive cancers. Sequenced by immunoSEQ multiplex PCR; TCRdb stores in-frame clones only, minus some. The data hold approximately 15,000 clones, with 60% to 85% observed a single time. The biological material was taken from a patient who underwent chemoradiotherapy. The receptors stem from a human donor with HPV-associated anogenital cancer.

J is TRBJ2-5 and V is TRBV7-6, with no clear D. The V end lost 1 base, the J end lost 5 bases, and 14 bases lay between the germline ends. The CDR3 contains 15 residues. Germline CDR1 is SGHVS and CDR2 is FNYEAQ. The CDR3 loop is CASSLGGVLGETQYF. In DNA form, the CDR3 reads TGTGCCAGCAGCTTAGGTGGGGTCTTGGGGGAGACCCAGTACTTC.

J is TRBJ2-3 and V is TRBV7-3; D gene unclear. Trimming shortened V by 5 bases and J by 1 base, and 10 bases separated the two germline ends. This CDR3 comprises 14 residues. Looked up from germline, CDR1 is SGHTA and CDR2 is FQGTGA. CDR3 in DNA: TGTGCCAGCAGCGCTCAGTTACGCACAGATACGCAGTATTTT. Protein sequence: CASSAQLRTDTQYF.

CDR3 sequence (DNA): TGTGCCAGCAGAAACGGGGGGGGACAGCCCCAGCATTTT. It is translated as CASRNGGGQPQHF. The chain recombines TRBV6-1 with TRBJ1-5; tentatively, D is TRBD1 (5 bases). The CDR3 is 13 amino acids. The V gene lost 6 bases and the J gene lost 7 bases, with 13 bases spanning the gap. Germline loops: CDR1 MNHNS, CDR2 SASEGT.

This sequence joins TRBV15 and TRBJ2-7; 7 bases are shared with TRBD1. The germline gives CDR1 LNHNV, CDR2 YYDKDF (reference sequence). Losses at the gene ends were 3 bases for V and 6 bases for J; bases not matched to a gene: 8. The CDR3 is 14 amino acids. The CDR3 DNA reads as TGTGCCACCAGCAGTCCGGGACAGTCGGGCGAGCAGTACTTC. Its translation is CATSSPGQSGEQYF.

The chain employs TRBV28 and TRBJ2-7; D remains ambiguous. Trimming took off 6 bases at V and 2 bases at J, with 8 bases between the two ends. Germline V gene lookup returns CDR1 MDHEN and CDR2 SYDVKM. The CDR3 contains 12 residues. CDR3 loop: CASSLVPYEQYF. The DNA for the CDR3 is TGTGCCAGCAGCCTGGTTCCCTACGAGCAGTACTTC.

The chain links TRBV19 to TRBJ1-3; the D gene is possibly TRBD1 (5 bases). Germline V CDR1 and CDR2: LNHDA, SQIVND (reference sequence). Trimming removed 10 bases from V and 7 bases from J, with 23 bases in between. There are 15 residues in the CDR3. Written as DNA, the CDR3 is TGTGCCACCCGGATAACAGCCGGGGCCGGGAACACCATATATTTT. Its translation is CATRITAGAGNTIYF.

The CDR3: CASSPGGDTQYF. The CDR3 DNA is TGTGCCAGCTCACCTGGGGGAGATACGCAGTATTTT. The V call is TRBV18, the J call TRBJ2-3, with D perhaps given as TRBD1 or TRBD2 (5 bases each). This CDR3 has 12 amino acids. The ends were cut back, 3 bases at V and 5 bases at J, with 6 bases in the middle. From germline, CDR1 is KGHSH and CDR2 LQKENI. Full variable domain (missing parts from reference TRBV18 and TRBJ2-3): NAGVMQNPRHLVRRRGQEARLRCSPMKGHSHVYWYRQLPEEGLKFMVYLQKENIIDESGMPKERFSAEFPKEGPSILRIQQVVRGDSAAYFCASSPGGDTQYFGPGTRLTVL.

V and J are TRBV10-1 and TRBJ2-3, with 13 positions matching TRBD2. Germline CDR1 and CDR2: WNHNN and SYGVQD (reference sequence). This CDR3 spans 17 amino acids. J was trimmed by 6 bases and V by 10 bases; bases with no gene match: 16. CDR3 region: CATSSFGTSGVNDTQYF. CDR3 nucleotide sequence: TGCGCCACCTCATCTTTTGGGACTAGCGGGGTCAATGATACGCAGTATTTT.

This sequence joins TRBV11-2 and TRBJ2-7; possibly TRBD2 for D (6 bases). From germline, CDR1 is SGHAT and CDR2 FQNNGV. V lost 4 bases to trimming and J lost 3 bases, with 19 bases between them. The CDR3 spans 16 residues. In DNA form, the CDR3 reads TGTGCCAGCAGCTACCATCTTTGGCGGGGCGACTACGAGCAGTACTTC. Translated: CASSYHLWRGDYEQYF.

The V and J genes are TRBV18 and TRBJ2-5; perhaps TRBD1 as D (7 bases). The CDR3 is made up of 17 amino acids. V was shortened by 1 base and J by 2 bases, with 17 bases between the two germline ends. CDR1 KGHSH and CDR2 LQKENI come from the germline V gene. The CDR3 reads CASSPRAGGPIQETQYF. CDR3 DNA: TGTGCCAGCTCACCACGGGCAGGGGGGCCTATACAAGAGACCCAGTACTTC.

This chain links TRBV4-1 with TRBJ2-7, with D perhaps matching TRBD1 (5 bases). CDR1 and CDR2 (germline): MGHRA, YSYEKL. This CDR3 has 18 residues. Trimming took off 0 bases at V and 3 bases at J, with 21 bases between the two ends. The CDR3 spells CASSQDWMTRARRYEQYF. DNA for the CDR3: TGCGCCAGCAGCCAAGATTGGATGACCAGGGCGCGCCGCTACGAGCAGTACTTC.

CDR3 in DNA: TGCGCCAGCAGCTTGGACGGGGATGTGGGGTCGGGTGAAAAACTGTTTTTT. As protein: CASSLDGDVGSGEKLFF. The V gene is TRBV5-1, the J gene TRBJ1-4, with D hard to call. V was trimmed by 0 bases and J by 7 bases, leaving 19 bases between them. The CDR3 has 17 residues. The germline CDR1 and CDR2 sequences are SGHRS and YFSETQ.

V is TRBV9 and J is TRBJ2-3; D possibly corresponds to TRBD2 (6 bases). Trimming stripped 0 bases from V and 4 bases from J, with 12 bases between. The CDR3 runs 15 residues. Germline assignment: CDR1 SGDLS and CDR2 YYNGEE. The CDR3 region is CASSVDGRGSDTQYF. In DNA, the CDR3 is TGTGCCAGCAGCGTAGATGGGCGGGGATCAGATACGCAGTATTTT.

J is TRBJ2-3 and V is TRBV19, with D perhaps matching TRBD1 (5 bases). Germline CDR1 and CDR2: LNHDA and SQIVND (reference sequence). Trimming cost V 3 bases and J 8 bases, with 12 bases left between them. The CDR3 runs 13 residues. CDR3 region: CASSMDKGRTQYF. Here the CDR3 DNA reads TGTGCCAGTAGTATGGATAAGGGGCGTACGCAGTATTTT.

This clone has more than one count but fewer than ten. The chain couples TRBV2 to TRBJ2-7, with 10 bases identical to TRBD1. This CDR3 spans 19 amino acids. Germline V gene sequence: CDR1 SNHLY, CDR2 FYNNEI. V was clipped by 3 bases and J by 0 bases; unmatched bases: 14. CDR3 residues: CASSEAGSGTGVISYEQYF. The CDR3 nucleotides read TGTGCCAGCAGTGAGGCTGGGTCCGGGACAGGGGTAATCTCCTACGAGCAGTACTTC.

The chain links TRBV2 to TRBJ2-5; 9 bases fit TRBD2. Germline V gene data show CDR1 as SNHLY and CDR2 as FYNNEI. CDR3 length: 17 amino acids. Losses at the gene ends were 4 bases for V and 1 base for J; bases not matched to a gene: 10. CDR3 protein: CASSGLAGVGTQETQYF. The CDR3 nucleotides read TGTGCCAGCAGTGGTTTAGCGGGGGTCGGAACCCAAGAGACCCAGTACTTC.

This clone qualifies as medium-sized (0.01 to 0.1%). The V call is TRBV4-1, the J call TRBJ1-6, with TRBD1 identical over 8 bases. Germline CDR1 MGHRA, CDR2 YSYEKL. Trimming removed 5 bases from V and 10 bases from J; junction bases left unmatched: 10. The CDR3 contains 15 residues. The CDR3 nucleotides are TGCGCCAGCAGCGCAACACAGGGGGAGTACTCACCCCTCCACTTT. Translation: CASSATQGEYSPLHF.

This rearrangement joins TRBV4-1 to TRBJ2-5, with D maybe TRBD2 (6 bases). The last part of the DNA fits TRBJ2-7 better; the J call may be wrong. This CDR3 has 14 residues. Germline V gene data show CDR1 as MGHRA and CDR2 as YSYEKL. The CDR3 loop is CASSLRDSGYEQYF. CDR3 bases: TGCGCCAGCAGCCTGCGGGATTCGGGCTACGAGCAGTACTTC.

The rearrangement uses TRBV21-1 and TRBJ2-1. TRBV21-1 is labeled a pseudogene. The CDR3 length is 11 residues. The DNA of the CDR3 is TGTGCCAGCAGCAATTACAATGAGCAGTTCTTC. Translated: CASSNYNEQFF.

The count of this clone is one. The rearrangement joins TRBV19 to TRBJ2-7; D might be TRBD2 (5 bases). V was clipped by 3 bases and J by 5 bases, with 14 bases between them. This CDR3 is 14 amino acids long. Per the germline V gene, CDR1 is LNHDA and CDR2 is SQIVND (reference sequence). This CDR3 reads CASSISASSHEQYF. CDR3 sequence (DNA): TGTGCCAGTAGTATTTCGGCTAGCAGCCACGAGCAGTACTTC.

The chain recombines TRBV6-5 with TRBJ2-3; 7 bases line up with TRBD1. Germline V lookup: CDR1 MNHEY, CDR2 SVGAGI. The CDR3 runs 15 residues. J was trimmed by 6 bases and V by 6 bases; bases with no gene match: 12. The CDR3 DNA sequence: TGTGCCAGCAGCCTTAGACAGGGAAGATGGGATACGCAGTATTTT. Protein: CASSLRQGRWDTQYF.

This sequence joins TRBV5-1 and TRBJ1-2; no clear D gene. The length of the CDR3 is 15 residues. Germline V gives CDR1 SGHRS, CDR2 YFSETQ. Trimming shortened V by 4 bases and J by 7 bases, and 20 bases separated the two germline ends. CDR3 loop: CASSPYAASRSGYTF. Here the CDR3 DNA reads TGCGCCAGCAGCCCGTACGCGGCCTCCCGAAGTGGCTACACCTTC.

This chain connects TRBV28 to TRBJ1-1; D is possibly TRBD1 (5 bases). Deletions cut 5 bases from V and 5 bases from J, with 15 bases between. Germline V gene data show CDR1 as MDHEN and CDR2 as SYDVKM. This CDR3 is 14 amino acids long. CDR3 in DNA: TGTGCCAGCAGTCCGACAGCCCTGGCTACTGAAGCTTTCTTT. Protein product: CASSPTALATEAFF.

This clone has just a few counts. This chain joins TRBV6-6 and TRBJ1-6; 7 nucleotides line up with TRBD1. Germline V gene lookup returns CDR1 MNHNY and CDR2 SVGAGI (reference sequence). The V segment lost 4 bases and the J segment 10 bases; nucleotides outside the gene matches: 7. The CDR3 is 14 residues long. CDR3 sequence: CASSSRDRVSPLHF. The CDR3 DNA sequence: TGTGCCAGCAGTTCTCGGGACAGAGTGTCACCCCTCCACTTT.

V usage is TRBV7-9 and J usage is TRBJ2-7; 8 nucleotides agree with TRBD1. The CDR3 totals 14 residues. V was clipped by 5 bases and J by 3 bases; unmatched bases: 6. In germline, CDR1 is SEHNR, CDR2 FQNEAQ (reference sequence). CDR3 residues: CASSTDRVLYEQYF. The CDR3 coding sequence is TGTGCCAGCAGCACGGACAGGGTACTCTACGAGCAGTACTTC. Combining the CDR3 with reference TRBV7-9 and TRBJ2-7 gives the whole variable domain DTGVSQNPRHKITKRGQNVTFRCDPISEHNRLYWYRQTLGQGPEFLTYFQNEAQLEKSRLLSDRFSAERPKGSFSTLEIQRTEQGDSAMYLCASSTDRVLYEQYFGPGTRLTVT.

A few counts support this clone. In the same sample, other DNA sequences code for this CDR3. This chain uses TRBV27 with TRBJ1-1; D is ambiguous. This CDR3 has 14 residues. V was shortened by 7 bases and J by 4 bases, with 16 bases between the two germline ends. Looked up from germline, CDR1 is MNHEY and CDR2 is SMNVEV (reference sequence). DNA for the CDR3: TGTGCCAGCATCCAACGCGCGGGGATCACTGAAGCTTTCTTT. It specifies CASIQRAGITEAFF.

CDR3 bases: TGTGCCAGCAGCCCAGACAGAGTGGAAGCTTTCTTT. It specifies CASSPDRVEAFF. This sequence joins TRBV11-2 and TRBJ1-1; D is perhaps TRBD1 (5 bases). V lost 5 bases to trimming and J lost 8 bases, with 12 bases between them. Germline CDR1 and CDR2: SGHAT and FQNNGV. The CDR3 has 12 residues.

This rearrangement joins TRBV4-1 to TRBJ1-2; 8 nucleotides match TRBD1. The ends lost 1 base at V and 2 bases at J; junction bases unmatched: 6. This CDR3 is built from 16 residues. Germline V gives CDR1 MGHRA, CDR2 YSYEKL. The chain's CDR3 is CASSQVSTGANYGYTF. For the CDR3, the DNA is TGCGCCAGCAGCCAAGTTTCGACAGGGGCAAACTATGGCTACACCTTC.

V usage is TRBV5-4 and J usage is TRBJ1-3; possibly TRBD1 for D (5 bases). Germline V lookup: CDR1 SGHNT, CDR2 YYREEE (reference sequence). There are 15 residues in the CDR3. The ends were cut back, 0 bases at V and 0 bases at J, with 7 bases in the middle. As DNA, the CDR3 is TGTGCCAGCAGCTTGGGGGGCTCCTCTGGAAACACCATATATTTT. It translates to CASSLGGSSGNTIYF.